The present TCR beta chain was sequenced within a study of T cell repertoires in cytomegalovirus infection. From the reads, TCRdb called clonotypes with MiXCR, one entry per CDR3 protein. The sample contains just under 300,000 distinct CDR3 sequences, around 9.6% of which appear only once. This CDR3 has 12 amino acids. Germline V gene lookup returns CDR1 DFQATT and CDR2 SNEGSKA (reference sequence). V was pared by 6 bases and J by 10 bases, with 13 bases between. In this sample, this clonotype turned up a few times. This clonotype was sampled from a human donor in good health (CMV status not recorded). Some clones in this sample may be carry-over from other donors' samples. The sequencing sample was made of PBMCs. The chain links TRBV20-1 to TRBJ1-6; possible D gene TRBD1, 5 bases. Here the CDR3 DNA reads TGCAGTGCCCCCGGGGCTGGCTCACCCCTCCACTTT. Translated, it gives CSAPGAGSPLHF.